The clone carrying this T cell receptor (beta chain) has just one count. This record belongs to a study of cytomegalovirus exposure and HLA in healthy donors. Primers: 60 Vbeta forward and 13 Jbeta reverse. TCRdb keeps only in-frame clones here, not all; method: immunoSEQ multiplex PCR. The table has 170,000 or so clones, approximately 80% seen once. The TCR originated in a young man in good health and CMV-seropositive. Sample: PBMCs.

The CDR3 bases are TGTGCCAGCAGGACTAGCGGGAGTGGGATGTACAATGAGCAGTTCTTC. Its protein product is CASRTSGSGMYNEQFF. The genes are TRBV28 and TRBJ2-1, with 12 bases identical to TRBD2. The length of the CDR3 is 16 residues. The ends lost 6 bases at V and 4 bases at J; junction bases unmatched: 7. Germline CDR1 is MDHEN and CDR2 is SYDVKM.